These 15 T cell receptor beta chains came from one sample sequenced in a study of blood T cell repertoires in COVID-19. Method: immunoSEQ multiplex PCR; TCRdb's copy keeps in-frame clones and lacks some. The sample includes approximately 230,000 clones, over 70% of them seen just once. Sequences were obtained from peripheral blood. These receptors all stem from an elderly man with acute or convalescent COVID-19.

The chain has TRBV2 and TRBJ1-2; D gene uncertain. Trimming stripped 3 bases from V and 5 bases from J, with 10 bases between. The CDR3 extends over 13 amino acids. CDR1 SNHLY and CDR2 FYNNEI come from the germline V gene. The CDR3 nucleotides read TGTGCCAGCAGTGACGCGGCAGAATATGGCTACACCTTC. Protein sequence: CASSDAAEYGYTF.

This clone was recorded only once. V usage is TRBV24-1 and J usage is TRBJ2-7, with D perhaps TRBD1 (6 bases). V was cut by 11 bases and J by 6 bases, with 19 bases left in between. Germline values: CDR1 KGHDR, CDR2 SFDVKD. The CDR3 runs 13 residues. This CDR3 is CAISRDTRSEQYF. CDR3 coding DNA: TGTGCCATAAGCCGGGACACGAGGAGCGAGCAGTACTTC.

The chain employs TRBV2 and TRBJ1-2; unclear D gene. The CDR3 has 13 residues. Germline CDR1 SNHLY, CDR2 FYNNEI. Trimming stripped 0 bases from V and 4 bases from J, with 6 bases between. Written as DNA, the CDR3 is TGTGCCAGCAGTGAAGCTGGCCCCTATGGCTACACCTTC. It yields the protein CASSEAGPYGYTF.

The chain employs TRBV5-8 and TRBJ2-1, with 12 bases identical to TRBD1. CDR1 and CDR2 from the germline V gene are SGHTS and YDEGEE. The CDR3 is 17 residues long. V gave up 4 bases and J gave up 0 bases; unmatched junction bases: 5. The CDR3 nucleotides are TGTGCCAGCAGCCCCCGGGACAGGGGGCTCTCCTACAATGAGCAGTTCTTC. Translating it yields CASSPRDRGLSYNEQFF. Full variable domain (outside the CDR3, taken from reference TRBV5-8 and TRBJ2-1): EAGVTQSPTHLIKTRGQQATLRCSPISGHTSVYWYQQALGLGLQFLLWYDEGEERNRGNFPPRFSGRQFPNYSSELNVNALELEDSALYLCASSPRDRGLSYNEQFFGPGTRLTVL.

This chain connects TRBV7-3 to TRBJ2-1; 13 nucleotides agree with TRBD2. J was trimmed by 8 bases and V by 4 bases; bases with no gene match: 8. CDR3 length: 16 residues. Germline CDR1 SGHTA, CDR2 FQGTGA. The CDR3 is CASSSGLAGVFHEQFF. Written as DNA, the CDR3 is TGTGCCAGCAGCTCCGGACTAGCGGGAGTTTTCCATGAGCAGTTCTTC.

The chain employs TRBV30 and TRBJ2-1, with 11 bases lining up with TRBD1. V lost 4 bases, J lost 13 bases, and 6 bases stayed unmatched. Germline V lookup: CDR1 GTSNPN, CDR2 SVGIG (reference sequence). This CDR3 contains 12 residues. The CDR3 DNA reads TGTGCCTGGAACCCGGACAGGGGGCAACAGTTCTTC. Translating it yields CAWNPDRGQQFF.

The rearrangement joins TRBV5-1 to TRBJ1-1; 10 bases map to TRBD1. V gave up 3 bases and J gave up 2 bases; unmatched junction bases: 7. The germline CDR1 and CDR2 sequences are SGHRS and YFSETQ. The CDR3 is 16 amino acids. The CDR3 protein is CASSSQGTGVNTEAFF. The DNA for the CDR3 is TGCGCCAGCAGCTCCCAGGGGACAGGGGTTAACACTGAAGCTTTCTTT.

The chain employs TRBV6-5 and TRBJ2-5; D call uncertain. The germline V gene has CDR1 MNHEY and CDR2 SVGAGI. The CDR3 is 13 residues long. Trimming removed 6 bases at V and 4 bases at J, with 12 bases between. The CDR3 DNA reads as TGTGCCAGCAGCTCCCCCCCCCGAGAGACCCAGTACTTC. This translates into CASSSPPRETQYF.

The chain combines TRBV7-2 with TRBJ2-7; TRBD1 agrees at 7 bases. The CDR3 spans 15 residues. V was pared by 5 bases and J by 2 bases, with 9 bases of the junction left unmatched. Germline loops: CDR1 SGHTA, CDR2 FQGNSA. CDR3 sequence reads: CASSRTGVGTYEQYF. The CDR3 nucleotides read TGTGCCAGCAGCAGAACAGGGGTGGGGACCTACGAGCAGTACTTC.

V usage is TRBV28 and J usage is TRBJ1-1; 7 bases match TRBD1. Germline V gene lookup returns CDR1 MDHEN and CDR2 SYDVKM. CDR3 length equals 12 residues. V gave up 5 bases and J gave up 10 bases; unmatched junction bases: 7. The CDR3, as DNA: TGTGCCAGCAGTATCCAGGGGGGTAGAGCTTTCTTT. Translating it yields CASSIQGGRAFF. Based on the CDR3 plus reference TRBV28 and TRBJ1-1, the full variable domain is DVKVTQSSRYLVKRTGEKVFLECVQDMDHENMFWYRQDPGLGLRLIYFSYDVKMKEKGDIPEGYSVSREKKERFSLILESASTNQTSMYLCASSIQGGRAFFGQGTRLTVV.

V usage is TRBV19 and J usage is TRBJ2-2, with 11 bases aligning to TRBD2. Germline CDR1 is LNHDA and CDR2 is SQIVND (reference sequence). This CDR3 is built from 17 residues. The V segment lost 6 bases and the J segment 4 bases; nucleotides outside the gene matches: 10. CDR3 protein: CASSIIAGGPSTGELFF. In DNA form, the CDR3 reads TGTGCCAGTAGCATAATAGCGGGAGGGCCGAGCACCGGGGAGCTGTTTTTT.

The table lists this clone with a few counts. This sequence joins TRBV7-2 and TRBJ2-3; TRBD2 matches at 9 bases. Germline values: CDR1 SGHTA, CDR2 FQGNSA. The CDR3 length is 18 residues. The trim removed 2 bases at V and 2 bases at J, leaving 11 bases unmatched. This CDR3 reads CASSLRVLLAGTTDTQYF. As DNA, the CDR3 is TGTGCCAGCAGCTTAAGAGTCCTCCTAGCGGGGACCACAGATACGCAGTATTTT.

The chain employs TRBV6-6 and TRBJ2-7, with D uncertain. V was pared by 7 bases and J by 5 bases, with 15 bases between. Germline lookup yields CDR1 MNHNY and CDR2 SVGAGI (reference sequence). The CDR3 consists of 13 residues. The CDR3 loop is CASTPSGSDEQYF. The CDR3 coding sequence is TGTGCCAGCACCCCCTCCGGTTCCGACGAGCAGTACTTC.

The chain carries TRBV19 and TRBJ2-4; D is undetermined. The CDR3 has 15 amino acids. CDR1 is LNHDA, CDR2 SQIVND, per germline (reference sequence). Trimming shortened V by 6 bases and J by 3 bases, and 15 bases separated the two germline ends. The CDR3: CASRAEALGKNIQYF. The CDR3 bases are TGTGCCAGTAGGGCCGAGGCACTGGGCAAAAACATTCAGTACTTC. Drawing the rest from reference TRBV19 and TRBJ2-4, the complete variable domain is DGGITQSPKYLFRKEGQNVTLSCEQNLNHDAMYWYRQDPGQGLRLIYYSQIVNDFQKGDIAEGYSVSREKKESFPLTVTSAQKNPTAFYLCASRAEALGKNIQYFGAGTRLSVL.

The chain recombines TRBV30 with TRBJ1-5; D possibly corresponds to TRBD1 (5 bases). CDR1 GTSNPN and CDR2 SVGIG come from the germline V gene (reference sequence). V lost 2 bases and J 5 bases, leaving 13 bases between the germline ends. This CDR3 region has 14 residues. The chain's CDR3 is CAWSFQGVYQPQHF. CDR3 DNA sequence: TGTGCCTGGAGTTTCCAAGGGGTATATCAGCCCCAGCATTTT.